This T cell receptor beta chain emerged from a study of cytomegalovirus exposure and HLA in healthy donors. PCR was performed using 60 Vbeta and 13 Jbeta primers. The data were produced by immunoSEQ multiplex PCR, yet TCRdb's version contains in-frame clones alone and is incomplete. The table includes 120,000 or so clones, 60% to 85% detected once. Sequences were obtained from PBMCs. The receptor's source is a female donor in good health and CMV-seronegative.

The CDR3 region has the DNA TGTGCCTGGAGTTTTCCAGGGAATTCAGGAAACACCATATATTTT. Translated: CAWSFPGNSGNTIYF. The V and J genes are TRBV30 and TRBJ1-3; D possibly corresponds to TRBD1 (5 bases). CDR1 and CDR2 (germline): GTSNPN, SVGIG (reference sequence). The CDR3 has 15 residues. Trimming pared 2 bases from V and 4 bases from J, leaving 15 bases between.